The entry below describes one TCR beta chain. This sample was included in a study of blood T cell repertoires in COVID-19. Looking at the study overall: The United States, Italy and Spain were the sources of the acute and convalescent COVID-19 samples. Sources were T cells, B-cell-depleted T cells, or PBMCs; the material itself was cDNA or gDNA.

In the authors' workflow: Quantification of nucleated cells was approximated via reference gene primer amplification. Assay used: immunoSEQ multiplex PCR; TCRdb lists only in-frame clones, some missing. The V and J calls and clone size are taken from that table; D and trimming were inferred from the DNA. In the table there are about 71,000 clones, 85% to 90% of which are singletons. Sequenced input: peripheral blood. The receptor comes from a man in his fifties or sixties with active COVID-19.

The CDR3 DNA is TGTGCCAGCAGTGACAGACAGGGGTTGAGCACAGATACGCAGTATTTT. Its protein product is CASSDRQGLSTDTQYF. The chain joins TRBV6-1 to TRBJ2-3, with 8 bases fitting TRBD1. V was pared by 3 bases and J by 0 bases, with 5 bases of the junction left unmatched. Per germline, CDR1 MNHNS and CDR2 SASEGT. The length of the CDR3 is 16 residues.